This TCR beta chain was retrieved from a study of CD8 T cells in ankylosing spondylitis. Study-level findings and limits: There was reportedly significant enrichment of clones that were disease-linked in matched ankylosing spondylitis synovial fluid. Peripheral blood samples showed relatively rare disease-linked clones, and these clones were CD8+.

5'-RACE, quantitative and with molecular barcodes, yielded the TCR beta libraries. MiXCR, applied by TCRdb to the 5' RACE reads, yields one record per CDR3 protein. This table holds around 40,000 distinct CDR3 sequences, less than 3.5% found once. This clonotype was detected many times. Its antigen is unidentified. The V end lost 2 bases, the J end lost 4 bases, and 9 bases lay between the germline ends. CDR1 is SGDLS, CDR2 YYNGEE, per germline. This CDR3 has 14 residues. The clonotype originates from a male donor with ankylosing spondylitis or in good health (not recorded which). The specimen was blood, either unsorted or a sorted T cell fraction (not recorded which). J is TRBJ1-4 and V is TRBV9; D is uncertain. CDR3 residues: CASSVGRINEKLFF. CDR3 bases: TGTGCCAGCAGCGTCGGACGGATTAATGAAAAACTGTTTTTT.